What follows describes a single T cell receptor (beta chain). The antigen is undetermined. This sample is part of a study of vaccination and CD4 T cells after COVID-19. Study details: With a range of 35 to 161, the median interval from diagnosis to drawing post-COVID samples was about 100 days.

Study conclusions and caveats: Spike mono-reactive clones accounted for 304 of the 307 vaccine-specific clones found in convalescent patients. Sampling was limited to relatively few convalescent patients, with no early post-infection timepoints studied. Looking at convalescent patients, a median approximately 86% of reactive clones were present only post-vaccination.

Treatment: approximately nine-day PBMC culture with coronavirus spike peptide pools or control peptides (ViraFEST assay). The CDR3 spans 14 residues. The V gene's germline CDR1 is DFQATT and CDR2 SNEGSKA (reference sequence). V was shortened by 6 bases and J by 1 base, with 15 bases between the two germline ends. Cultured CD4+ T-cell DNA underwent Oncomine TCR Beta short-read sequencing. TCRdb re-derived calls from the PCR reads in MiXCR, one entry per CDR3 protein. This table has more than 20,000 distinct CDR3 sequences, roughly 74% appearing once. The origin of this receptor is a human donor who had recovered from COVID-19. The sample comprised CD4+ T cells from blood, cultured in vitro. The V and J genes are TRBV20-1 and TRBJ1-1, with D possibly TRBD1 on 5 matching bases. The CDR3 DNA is TGCAGTGCCATCGGAGGACATAAGAACACTGAAGCTTTCTTT. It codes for CSAIGGHKNTEAFF.